The 24 T cell receptor beta chains listed next were all sequenced from one sample in a study of blood T cell repertoires in COVID-19. The protocol was immunoSEQ multiplex PCR, while the TCRdb copy is restricted to in-frame clones and leaves out a portion. The data show about 410,000 clones, about 91% seen once. The sample taken for sequencing was peripheral blood. The receptors were gathered from a middle-aged woman with COVID-19, enrolled during active disease.

This CDR3 reads CASSPGQGAFYEQYF. The CDR3 bases are TGTGCCAGCAGCCCCGGACAGGGGGCCTTCTACGAGCAGTACTTC. The genes are TRBV7-9 and TRBJ2-7; 11 bases agree with TRBD1. The CDR3 extends over 15 amino acids. Germline CDR1 SEHNR, CDR2 FQNEAQ (reference sequence). The V segment lost 5 bases and the J segment 3 bases; nucleotides outside the gene matches: 6.

The chain links TRBV7-8 to TRBJ1-2, with D possibly TRBD1 on 5 matching bases. V gave up 1 base and J gave up 0 bases, with 9 bases separating them. Germline V gives CDR1 SGHVS, CDR2 FQNEAQ. The CDR3 has 15 residues. The CDR3 reads CASSLGRQTNYGYTF. CDR3 bases: TGTGCCAGCAGCTTAGGGAGACAGACTAACTATGGCTACACCTTC.

The chain recombines TRBV7-9 with TRBJ2-5; maybe TRBD2 (6 bases). Germline CDR1 is SEHNR and CDR2 is FQNEAQ (reference sequence). The V gene lost 5 bases and the J gene lost 4 bases, with 8 bases spanning the gap. The CDR3 length is 12 residues. The CDR3 is CASSGGTETQYF. The CDR3 nucleotides are TGTGCCAGCAGCGGGGGGACAGAGACCCAGTACTTC. Together with reference TRBV7-9 and TRBJ2-5, the CDR3 gives the full variable domain: DTGVSQNPRHKITKRGQNVTFRCDPISEHNRLYWYRQTLGQGPEFLTYFQNEAQLEKSRLLSDRFSAERPKGSFSTLEIQRTEQGDSAMYLCASSGGTETQYFGPGTRLLVL.

The chain uses TRBV28 and TRBJ2-5, with TRBD2 as a possible D gene (7 bases). In germline, CDR1 is MDHEN, CDR2 SYDVKM. The CDR3 is 12 residues long. The V end lost 8 bases, the J end lost 5 bases, and 12 bases lay between the germline ends. CDR3 residues: CASGEGVETQYF. The DNA of the CDR3 is TGTGCCAGCGGGGAGGGGGTCGAGACCCAGTACTTC.

V gene TRBV2 combines with J gene TRBJ2-1; 12 bases match TRBD2. This CDR3 has 20 residues. V shed 4 bases, J shed 3 bases, and the junction held 16 bases outside the gene matches. Germline V gene sequence: CDR1 SNHLY, CDR2 FYNNEI. DNA for the CDR3: TGTGCCAGCAGTGTAAAGACTAGCGGGGGCCCTTTCTTTCACTACAATGAGCAGTTCTTC. This translates into CASSVKTSGGPFFHYNEQFF. Full variable domain (rest looked up from reference TRBV2 and TRBJ2-1): EPEVTQTPSHQVTQMGQEVILRCVPISNHLYFYWYRQILGQKVEFLVSFYNNEISEKSEIFDDQFSVERPDGSNFTLKIRSTKLEDSAMYFCASSVKTSGGPFFHYNEQFFGPGTRLTVL.

J is TRBJ1-1 and V is TRBV28, with no clear D. This CDR3 has 15 amino acids. Per germline, CDR1 MDHEN and CDR2 SYDVKM. With 7 bases removed from V and 1 base from J, the gap between germline ends came to 16 bases. This CDR3 reads CASIPPGGKNTEAFF. The CDR3 nucleotides read TGTGCCAGCATCCCCCCGGGAGGCAAGAACACTGAAGCTTTCTTT.

The CDR3 loop reads CASSARLSTDTQYF. The CDR3, as DNA: TGTGCCAGCAGCGCCAGACTGAGCACAGATACGCAGTATTTT. V gene TRBV9 combines with J gene TRBJ2-3; D not resolved. This CDR3 spans 14 amino acids. Germline CDR1 and CDR2: SGDLS and YYNGEE. Trimming shortened V by 3 bases and J by 0 bases, and 8 bases separated the two germline ends.

J is TRBJ1-2 and V is TRBV2; D is unclear. V lost 6 bases and J 3 bases, leaving 11 bases between the germline ends. Per germline, CDR1 SNHLY and CDR2 FYNNEI. This CDR3 is 13 amino acids long. This CDR3 is CASRGDGYYGYTF. The DNA for the CDR3 is TGTGCCAGCAGGGGAGACGGATACTATGGCTACACCTTC.

The chain has TRBV2 and TRBJ2-5, with TRBD2 matching over 12 bases. V was pared by 4 bases and J by 4 bases, with 4 bases of the junction left unmatched. The length of the CDR3 is 15 residues. CDR1 and CDR2 from the germline V gene are SNHLY and FYNNEI. This CDR3 is CASSGGLAGLETQYF. Here the CDR3 DNA reads TGTGCCAGCAGTGGAGGACTAGCGGGACTAGAGACCCAGTACTTC.

The chain carries TRBV7-9 and TRBJ1-4, with 9 bases identical to TRBD1. The germline gives CDR1 SEHNR, CDR2 FQNEAQ (reference sequence). There are 15 residues in the CDR3. Trimming took 4 bases from V and 8 from J; bases not matched to a gene: 8. The CDR3 spells CASSWGDRAGEKLFF. CDR3 bases: TGTGCCAGCAGCTGGGGGGACAGGGCGGGCGAAAAACTGTTTTTT.

Points on this clone: Other DNA sequences from this sample encode an identical CDR3 as well. The chain employs TRBV27 and TRBJ2-3; 9 bases fit TRBD2. Trimming cost V 6 bases and J 3 bases; bases outside gene matches: 7. The length of the CDR3 is 15 residues. In germline, CDR1 is MNHEY, CDR2 SMNVEV (reference sequence). CDR3 region: CASSLAGDGTDTQYF. The CDR3 DNA reads TGTGCCAGCAGCTTAGCGGGAGATGGGACAGATACGCAGTATTTT.

V and J are TRBV10-3 and TRBJ1-4; 7 bases align to TRBD1. The CDR3 consists of 13 residues. Germline CDR1 reads ENHRY; CDR2 reads SYGVKD. The junction had 5 bases not matched to a gene; V was cut back by 5 bases and J by 8 bases. In nucleotides, the CDR3 is TGTGCCATCAGTCGACAGGGCGGAGAAAAACTGTTTTTT. It codes for CAISRQGGEKLFF.

V usage is TRBV19 and J usage is TRBJ2-2, with a tentative D call TRBD2 (5 bases). The CDR3 contains 17 residues. Germline assignment: CDR1 LNHDA and CDR2 SQIVND (reference sequence). Trimming cost V 4 bases and J 2 bases, with 17 bases left between them. The CDR3 is CASSRRLRTGNTGELFF. In DNA form, the CDR3 reads TGTGCCAGTAGTAGGCGGTTGAGGACGGGAAACACCGGGGAGCTGTTTTTT.

The gene calls are TRBV7-9 and TRBJ1-4, with TRBD1 identical over 7 bases. The trim removed 5 bases at V and 0 bases at J, leaving 9 bases unmatched. Germline V gene lookup returns CDR1 SEHNR and CDR2 FQNEAQ (reference sequence). The CDR3 extends over 17 amino acids. CDR3 nucleotides: TGTGCCAGCAGCCCCGGGACAGCTGTTGCAACTAATGAAAAACTGTTTTTT. Protein sequence: CASSPGTAVATNEKLFF.

This chain links TRBV10-2 with TRBJ2-5; D might be TRBD1 (6 bases). The CDR3 length is 11 residues. Germline assignment: CDR1 WSHSY and CDR2 SAAADI. Trimming stripped 5 bases from V and 7 bases from J, with 8 bases between. CDR3 sequence: CASSQGLTQYF. As DNA, the CDR3 is TGCGCCAGCAGTCAGGGGTTGACCCAGTACTTC.

Only a few counts were recorded for this clone. The gene calls are TRBV7-3 and TRBJ1-3, with no clear D. The germline V gene has CDR1 SGHTA and CDR2 FQGTGA. This CDR3 region has 14 residues. Deletions cut 1 base from V and 4 bases from J, with 8 bases between. The CDR3 protein is CASSLNSVGNTIYF. The CDR3 DNA reads as TGTGCCAGCAGCTTAAATTCGGTGGGAAACACCATATATTTT.

V usage is TRBV28 and J usage is TRBJ1-1; D unclear. With 0 bases removed from V and 4 bases from J, the gap between germline ends came to 9 bases. This CDR3 region has 14 residues. Germline lookup yields CDR1 MDHEN and CDR2 SYDVKM. CDR3 nucleotide sequence: TGTGCCAGCAGTTTATGGGCCCCAGGCACTGAAGCTTTCTTT. Amino acids: CASSLWAPGTEAFF.

CDR3 loop: CASSDAPLAGGSTDTQYF. CDR3 nucleotides: TGTGCCAGCAGTGATGCACCACTAGCGGGGGGGAGCACAGATACGCAGTATTTT. The chain links TRBV25-1 to TRBJ2-3; 13 bases align to TRBD2. Germline V CDR1 and CDR2: MGHDK, SYGVNS. The CDR3 totals 18 residues. J was trimmed by 0 bases and V by 3 bases; bases with no gene match: 6.

This clone was recorded once. J is TRBJ2-3 and V is TRBV4-3; 8 positions agree with TRBD2. Germline CDR1 and CDR2: LGHNA and YSLEER. With 3 bases clipped from V and 7 bases from J, the junction kept 15 bases outside the gene matches. CDR3 length: 17 amino acids. CDR3 in DNA: TGCGCCAGCAGCCATCCCCCAGCGGGAGAGGAGAGAAATACGCAGTATTTT. Its protein is CASSHPPAGEERNTQYF.

The chain joins TRBV7-3 to TRBJ2-3; D unresolved. The CDR3 length is 13 residues. Trimming stripped 5 bases from V and 0 bases from J, with 6 bases between. From germline, CDR1 is SGHTA and CDR2 FQGTGA. The CDR3 protein is CASSPTSTDTQYF. The CDR3 bases are TGTGCCAGCAGCCCCACTAGCACAGATACGCAGTATTTT.

The V and J genes are TRBV15 and TRBJ1-3; no clear D. From germline, CDR1 is LNHNV and CDR2 YYDKDF (reference sequence). The CDR3 loop spans 16 amino acids. The V and J ends lost 3 bases and 0 bases respectively, with 12 bases between them. In DNA form, the CDR3 reads TGTGCCACCAGCAGTCCAGGTAGTCCCTCTGGAAACACCATATATTTT. It encodes CATSSPGSPSGNTIYF. Drawing the rest from reference TRBV15 and TRBJ1-3, the complete variable domain is DAMVIQNPRYQVTQFGKPVTLSCSQTLNHNVMYWYQQKSSQAPKLLFHYYDKDFNNEADTPDNFQSRRPNTSFCFLDIRSPGLGDTAMYLCATSSPGSPSGNTIYFGEGSWLTVV.

The rearrangement links TRBV6-5 to TRBJ1-1; 9 nucleotides line up with TRBD1. Germline lookup yields CDR1 MNHEY and CDR2 SVGAGI. This CDR3 spans 13 amino acids. J was trimmed by 7 bases and V by 4 bases; bases with no gene match: 4. CDR3 residues: CASSSGTGSEAFF. DNA of the CDR3: TGTGCCAGCAGTTCCGGGACAGGGAGTGAAGCTTTCTTT.

In DNA form, the CDR3 reads TGTGCCAGCAGTTTTTCGGGAGGAAAAAACATTCAGTACTTC. The encoded protein is CASSFSGGKNIQYF. The chain combines TRBV28 with TRBJ2-4; 7 bases match TRBD2. The V gene's germline CDR1 is MDHEN and CDR2 SYDVKM. V lost 3 bases, J lost 4 bases, and 3 bases stayed unmatched. This CDR3 has 14 amino acids.

Comments on this clone: The junction departs from the called germline gene at one end, perhaps through a read error. The chain couples TRBV7-7 to TRBJ2-1; possible D gene TRBD2, 5 bases. CDR3 length equals 12 residues. The germline gives CDR1 SSHAT, CDR2 FNYEAQ (reference sequence). CDR3: CASSLSEGKQFF. The CDR3 bases are TGTGCTAGCAGCCTCTCAGAGGGAAAGCAGTTCTTC.